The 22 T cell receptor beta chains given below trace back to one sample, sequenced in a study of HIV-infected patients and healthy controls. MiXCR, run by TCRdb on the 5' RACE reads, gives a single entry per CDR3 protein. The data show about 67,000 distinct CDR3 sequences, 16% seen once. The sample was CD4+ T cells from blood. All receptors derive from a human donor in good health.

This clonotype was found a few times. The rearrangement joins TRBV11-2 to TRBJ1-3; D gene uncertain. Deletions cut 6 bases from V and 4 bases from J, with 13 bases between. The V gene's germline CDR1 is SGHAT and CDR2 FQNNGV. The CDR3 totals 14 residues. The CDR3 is CASRLRRPGNTIYF. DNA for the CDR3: TGTGCCAGCAGGTTAAGACGCCCAGGAAACACCATATATTTT.

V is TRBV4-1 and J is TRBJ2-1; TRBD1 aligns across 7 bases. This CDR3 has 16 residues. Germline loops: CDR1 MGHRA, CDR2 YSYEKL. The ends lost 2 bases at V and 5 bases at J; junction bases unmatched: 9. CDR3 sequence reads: CASSQLHGTDNNEQFF. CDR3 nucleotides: TGCGCCAGCAGCCAACTACACGGGACAGATAACAATGAGCAGTTCTTC.

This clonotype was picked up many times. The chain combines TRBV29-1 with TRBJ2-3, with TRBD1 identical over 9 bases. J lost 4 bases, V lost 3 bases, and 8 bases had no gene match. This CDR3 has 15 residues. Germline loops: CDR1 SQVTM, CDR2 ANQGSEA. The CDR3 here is CSVESWDRAADTQYF. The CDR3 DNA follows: TGCAGCGTTGAGAGTTGGGACAGGGCGGCAGATACGCAGTATTTT.

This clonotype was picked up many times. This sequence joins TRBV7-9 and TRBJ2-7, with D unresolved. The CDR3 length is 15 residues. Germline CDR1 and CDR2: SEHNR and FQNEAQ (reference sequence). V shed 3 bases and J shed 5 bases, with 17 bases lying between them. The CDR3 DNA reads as TGTGCCAGCAGCTTCAATCCGGGTAGTACCCACGAGCAGTACTTC. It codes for CASSFNPGSTHEQYF.

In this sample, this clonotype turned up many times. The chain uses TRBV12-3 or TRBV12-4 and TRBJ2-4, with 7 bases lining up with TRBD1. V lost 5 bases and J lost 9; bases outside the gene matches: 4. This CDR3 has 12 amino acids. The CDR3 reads CASSPRQGIQYF. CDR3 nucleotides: TGTGCCAGCAGTCCGAGACAGGGCATTCAGTACTTC.

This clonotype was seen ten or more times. For the CDR3, the DNA is TGTGCCAGCAGTAGAGGGGAGTACACAGATACGCAGTATTTT. This gives the protein CASSRGEYTDTQYF. The chain is built from TRBV6-5 and TRBJ2-3; D is possibly TRBD1 or TRBD2 (5 bases each). In germline, CDR1 is MNHEY, CDR2 SVGAGI. The V and J ends lost 5 bases and 2 bases respectively, with 11 bases between them. This CDR3 spans 14 amino acids.

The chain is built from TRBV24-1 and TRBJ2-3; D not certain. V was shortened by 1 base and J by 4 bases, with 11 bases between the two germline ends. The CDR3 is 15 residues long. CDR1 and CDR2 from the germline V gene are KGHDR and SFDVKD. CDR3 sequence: CATSDFSGPADTQYF. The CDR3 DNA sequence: TGTGCCACCAGTGATTTCTCAGGCCCGGCAGATACGCAGTATTTT.

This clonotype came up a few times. The CDR3 DNA sequence: TGTGCCAGCAGCTTAGGCCAGGGAGTCCCGGGCACTGAAGCTTTCTTT. The encoded protein is CASSLGQGVPGTEAFF. This chain connects TRBV13 to TRBJ1-1; possible D gene TRBD1, 5 bases. This CDR3 is 16 amino acids long. Between the trimmed V and J ends, which lost 0 bases and 4 bases, there was a span of 15 bases. Looked up from germline, CDR1 is PRHDT and CDR2 is FYEKMQ (reference sequence).

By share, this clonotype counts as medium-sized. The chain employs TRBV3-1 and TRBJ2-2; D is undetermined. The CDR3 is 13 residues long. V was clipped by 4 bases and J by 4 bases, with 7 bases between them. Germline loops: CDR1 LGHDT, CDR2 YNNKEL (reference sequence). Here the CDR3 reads CASSPSITGELFF. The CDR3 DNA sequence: TGTGCCAGCAGCCCTTCTATCACCGGGGAGCTGTTTTTT.

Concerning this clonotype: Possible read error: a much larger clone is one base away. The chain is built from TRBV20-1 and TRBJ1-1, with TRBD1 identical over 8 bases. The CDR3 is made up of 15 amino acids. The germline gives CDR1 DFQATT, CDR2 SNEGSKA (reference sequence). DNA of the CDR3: TGCAATGCTAGAGATCTCGACAGGGGGAACACTGAAGCTTTCTTT. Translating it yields CNARDLDRGNTEAFF.

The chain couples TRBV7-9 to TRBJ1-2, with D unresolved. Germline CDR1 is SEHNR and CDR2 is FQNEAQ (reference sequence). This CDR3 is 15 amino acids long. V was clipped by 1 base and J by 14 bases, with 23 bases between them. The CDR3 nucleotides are TGTGCCAGCAGCTTAGGTATTAGAGGCCCGGAGATCGGTACCTTC. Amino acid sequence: CASSLGIRGPEIGTF.

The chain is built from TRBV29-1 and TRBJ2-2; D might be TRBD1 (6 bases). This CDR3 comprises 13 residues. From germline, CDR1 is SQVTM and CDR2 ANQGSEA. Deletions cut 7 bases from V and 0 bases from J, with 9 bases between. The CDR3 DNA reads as TGCAGCGCACAGGGAGCGAACACCGGGGAGCTGTTTTTT. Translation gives CSAQGANTGELFF.

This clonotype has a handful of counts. CDR3 sequence (DNA): TGCAGCGGCACCTATAAGTACGAGCAGTACTTC. Protein: CSGTYKYEQYF. The genes are TRBV29-1 and TRBJ2-7; D is unresolved. The CDR3 consists of 11 residues. CDR1 and CDR2 from the germline V gene are SQVTM and ANQGSEA. V lost 7 bases to trimming and J lost 4 bases, with 11 bases between them.

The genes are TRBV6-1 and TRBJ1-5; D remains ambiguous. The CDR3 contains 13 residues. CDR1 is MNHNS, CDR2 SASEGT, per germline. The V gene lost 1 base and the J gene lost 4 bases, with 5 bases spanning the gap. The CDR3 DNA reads TGTGCCAGCAGTGAAGGGAGGAATCAGCCCCAGCATTTT. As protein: CASSEGRNQPQHF.

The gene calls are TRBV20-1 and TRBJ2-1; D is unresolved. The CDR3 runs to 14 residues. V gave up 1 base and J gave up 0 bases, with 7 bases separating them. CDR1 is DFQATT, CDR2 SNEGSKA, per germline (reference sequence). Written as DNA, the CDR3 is TGCAGTGCTAGAGGTGCGTACTCCTACAATGAGCAGTTCTTC. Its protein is CSARGAYSYNEQFF.

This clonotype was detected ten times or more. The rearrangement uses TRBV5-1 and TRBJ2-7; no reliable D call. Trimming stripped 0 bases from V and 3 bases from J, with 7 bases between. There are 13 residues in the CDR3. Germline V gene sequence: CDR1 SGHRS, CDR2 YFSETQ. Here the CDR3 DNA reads TGCGCCAGCAGCTTGGTTTCCTACTACGAGCAGTACTTC. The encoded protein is CASSLVSYYEQYF.

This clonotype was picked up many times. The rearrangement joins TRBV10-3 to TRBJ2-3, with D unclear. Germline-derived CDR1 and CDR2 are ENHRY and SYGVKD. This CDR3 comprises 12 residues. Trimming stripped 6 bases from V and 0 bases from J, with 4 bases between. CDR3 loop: CAISLSTDTQYF. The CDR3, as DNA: TGTGCCATCAGCCTTAGCACAGATACGCAGTATTTT.

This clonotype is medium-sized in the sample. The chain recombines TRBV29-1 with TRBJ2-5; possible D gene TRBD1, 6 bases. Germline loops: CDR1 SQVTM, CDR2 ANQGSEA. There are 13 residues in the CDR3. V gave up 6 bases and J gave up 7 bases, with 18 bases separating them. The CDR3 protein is CSVDWTARGTQYF. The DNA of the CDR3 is TGCAGCGTCGACTGGACAGCCCGTGGGACCCAGTACTTC.

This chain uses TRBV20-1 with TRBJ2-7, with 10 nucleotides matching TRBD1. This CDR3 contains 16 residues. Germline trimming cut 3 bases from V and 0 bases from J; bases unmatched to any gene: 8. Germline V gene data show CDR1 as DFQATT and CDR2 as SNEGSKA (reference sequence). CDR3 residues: CSASSPGQGSSYEQYF. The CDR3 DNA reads TGCAGTGCTAGTTCACCGGGACAGGGGAGCTCCTACGAGCAGTACTTC.

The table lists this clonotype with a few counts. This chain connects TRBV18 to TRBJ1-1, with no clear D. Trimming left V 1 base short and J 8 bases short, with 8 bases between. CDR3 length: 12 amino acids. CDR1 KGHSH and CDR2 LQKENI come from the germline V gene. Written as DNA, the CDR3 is TGTGCCAGCTCACCACAGGTCAGGGAAGCTTTCTTT. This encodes CASSPQVREAFF.

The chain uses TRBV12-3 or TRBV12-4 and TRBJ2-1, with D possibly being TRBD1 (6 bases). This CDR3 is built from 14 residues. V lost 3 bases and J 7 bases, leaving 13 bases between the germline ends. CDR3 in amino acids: CASSFLGQPNEQFF. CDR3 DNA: TGTGCCAGCAGTTTCCTTGGACAGCCGAATGAGCAGTTCTTC.

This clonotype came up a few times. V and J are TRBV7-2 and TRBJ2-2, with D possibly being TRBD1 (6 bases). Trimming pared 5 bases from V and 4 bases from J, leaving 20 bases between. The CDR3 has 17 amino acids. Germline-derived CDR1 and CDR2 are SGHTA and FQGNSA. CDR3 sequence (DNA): TGTGCCAGCAGCAAACCGACAACCGGACAGCTCACCGGGGAGCTGTTTTTT. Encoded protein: CASSKPTTGQLTGELFF.